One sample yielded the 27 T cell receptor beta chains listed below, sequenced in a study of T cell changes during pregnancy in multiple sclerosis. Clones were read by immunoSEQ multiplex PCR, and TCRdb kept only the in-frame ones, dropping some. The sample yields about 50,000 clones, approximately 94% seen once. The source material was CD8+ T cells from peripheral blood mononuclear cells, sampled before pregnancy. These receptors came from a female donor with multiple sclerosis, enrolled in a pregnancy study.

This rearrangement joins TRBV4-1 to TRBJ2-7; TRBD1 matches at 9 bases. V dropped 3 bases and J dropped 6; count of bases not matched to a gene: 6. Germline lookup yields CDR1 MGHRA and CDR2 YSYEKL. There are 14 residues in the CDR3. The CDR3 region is CASSQPTGGVEQYF. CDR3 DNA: TGCGCCAGCAGCCAGCCCACAGGGGGCGTCGAGCAGTACTTC.

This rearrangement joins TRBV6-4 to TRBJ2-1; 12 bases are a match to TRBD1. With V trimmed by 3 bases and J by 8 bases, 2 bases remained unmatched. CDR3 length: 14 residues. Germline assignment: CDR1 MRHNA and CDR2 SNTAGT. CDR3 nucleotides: TGTGCCAGCAGTGAAGGGACAGGGGGCTATGAGCAGTTCTTC. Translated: CASSEGTGGYEQFF.

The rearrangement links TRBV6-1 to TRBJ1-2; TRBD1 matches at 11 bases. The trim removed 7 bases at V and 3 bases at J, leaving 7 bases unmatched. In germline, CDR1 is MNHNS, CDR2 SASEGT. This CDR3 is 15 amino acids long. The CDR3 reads CASIGQGASHYGYTF. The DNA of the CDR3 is TGTGCCAGCATTGGACAGGGGGCGAGTCACTATGGCTACACCTTC.

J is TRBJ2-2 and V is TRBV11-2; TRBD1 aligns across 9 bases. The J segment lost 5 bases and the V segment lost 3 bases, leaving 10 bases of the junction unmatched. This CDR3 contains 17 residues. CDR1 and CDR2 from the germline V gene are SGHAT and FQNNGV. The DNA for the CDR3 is TGTGCCAGCAGCTTGGACTCCGGGACAGGGTATACCGGGGAGCTGTTTTTT. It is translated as CASSLDSGTGYTGELFF.

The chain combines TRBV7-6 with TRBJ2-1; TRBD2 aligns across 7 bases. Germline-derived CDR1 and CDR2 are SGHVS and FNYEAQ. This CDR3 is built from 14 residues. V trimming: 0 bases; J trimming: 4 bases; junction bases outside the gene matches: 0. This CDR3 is CASSLASGYNEQFF. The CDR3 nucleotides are TGTGCCAGCAGCTTAGCTAGCGGGTACAATGAGCAGTTCTTC.

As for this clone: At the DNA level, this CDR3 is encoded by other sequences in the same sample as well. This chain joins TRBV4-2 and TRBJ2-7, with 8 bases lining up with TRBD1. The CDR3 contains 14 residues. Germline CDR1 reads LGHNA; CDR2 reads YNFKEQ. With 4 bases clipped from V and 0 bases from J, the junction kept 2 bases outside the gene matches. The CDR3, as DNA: TGTGCCAGCAGCCCTGGACAGGGCTCCTACGAGCAGTACTTC. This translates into CASSPGQGSYEQYF.

The CDR3 loop reads CASSEWGEKGGYEQYF. The CDR3 coding sequence is TGTGCCAGCAGTGAATGGGGAGAGAAAGGAGGCTACGAGCAGTACTTC. The V call is TRBV25-1, the J call TRBJ2-7, with D perhaps TRBD2 (5 bases). The CDR3 covers 16 residues. CDR1 and CDR2 from the germline V gene are MGHDK and SYGVNS. V dropped 1 base and J dropped 3 bases, with 16 bases sitting between them.

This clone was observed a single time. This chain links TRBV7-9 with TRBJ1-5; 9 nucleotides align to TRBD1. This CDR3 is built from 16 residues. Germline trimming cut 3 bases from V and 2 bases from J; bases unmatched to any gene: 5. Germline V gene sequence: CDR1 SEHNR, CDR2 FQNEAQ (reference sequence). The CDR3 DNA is TGTGCCAGCAGCTTCGTGGACAGGGGAGGCAATCAGCCCCAGCATTTT. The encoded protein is CASSFVDRGGNQPQHF.

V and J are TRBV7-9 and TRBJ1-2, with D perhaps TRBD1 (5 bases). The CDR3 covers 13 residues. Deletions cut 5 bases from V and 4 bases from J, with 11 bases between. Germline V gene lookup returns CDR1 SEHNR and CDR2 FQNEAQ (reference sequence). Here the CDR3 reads CASSPGEAYGYTF. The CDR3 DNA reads TGTGCCAGCAGCCCGGGGGAGGCCTATGGCTACACCTTC. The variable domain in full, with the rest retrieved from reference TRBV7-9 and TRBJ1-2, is DTGVSQNPRHKITKRGQNVTFRCDPISEHNRLYWYRQTLGQGPEFLTYFQNEAQLEKSRLLSDRFSAERPKGSFSTLEIQRTEQGDSAMYLCASSPGEAYGYTFGSGTRLTVV.

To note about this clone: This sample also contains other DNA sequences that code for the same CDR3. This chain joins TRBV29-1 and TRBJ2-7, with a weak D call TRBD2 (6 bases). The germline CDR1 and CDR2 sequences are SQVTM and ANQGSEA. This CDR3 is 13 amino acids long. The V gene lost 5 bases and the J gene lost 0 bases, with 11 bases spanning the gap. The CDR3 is CSVSAGSSYEQYF. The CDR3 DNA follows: TGCAGCGTTTCTGCCGGGAGCTCCTACGAGCAGTACTTC.

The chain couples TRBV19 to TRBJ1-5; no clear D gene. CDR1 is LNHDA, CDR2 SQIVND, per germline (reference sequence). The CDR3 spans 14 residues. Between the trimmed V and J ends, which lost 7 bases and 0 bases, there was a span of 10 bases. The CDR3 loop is CASTPTRSNQPQHF. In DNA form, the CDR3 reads TGTGCCAGTACCCCTACCCGTAGCAATCAGCCCCAGCATTTT.

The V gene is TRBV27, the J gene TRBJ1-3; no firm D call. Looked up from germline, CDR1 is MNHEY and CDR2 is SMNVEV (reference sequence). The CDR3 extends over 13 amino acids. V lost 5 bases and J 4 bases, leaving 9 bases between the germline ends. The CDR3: CASSLRLGNTIYF. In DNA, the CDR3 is TGTGCCAGCAGTCTGCGTTTAGGAAACACCATATATTTT.

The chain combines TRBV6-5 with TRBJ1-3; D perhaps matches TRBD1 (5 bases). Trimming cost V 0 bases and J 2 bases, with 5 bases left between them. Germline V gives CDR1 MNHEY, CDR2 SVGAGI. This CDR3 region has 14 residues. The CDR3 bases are TGTGCCAGCAGTTACTCGGGGCCTGGAAACACCATATATTTT. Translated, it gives CASSYSGPGNTIYF.

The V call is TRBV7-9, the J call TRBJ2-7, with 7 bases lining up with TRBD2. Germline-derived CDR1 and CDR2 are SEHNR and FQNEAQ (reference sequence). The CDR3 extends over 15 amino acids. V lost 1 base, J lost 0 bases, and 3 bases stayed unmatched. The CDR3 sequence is CASSLGGGTSYEQYF. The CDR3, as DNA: TGTGCCAGCAGCTTAGGCGGGGGAACCTCCTACGAGCAGTACTTC.

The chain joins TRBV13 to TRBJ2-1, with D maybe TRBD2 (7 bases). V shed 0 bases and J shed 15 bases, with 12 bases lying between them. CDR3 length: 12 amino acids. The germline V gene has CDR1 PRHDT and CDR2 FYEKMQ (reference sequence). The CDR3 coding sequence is TGTGCCAGCAGCTTAGGACAGGGAGGGGGGTTCTTC. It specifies CASSLGQGGGFF.

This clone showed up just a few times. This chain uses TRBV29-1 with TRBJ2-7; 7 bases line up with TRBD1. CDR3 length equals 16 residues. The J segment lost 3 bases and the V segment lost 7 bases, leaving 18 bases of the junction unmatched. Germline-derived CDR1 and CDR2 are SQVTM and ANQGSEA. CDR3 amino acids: CSGPTGTALMDYEQYF. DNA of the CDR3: TGCAGCGGCCCGACCGGGACAGCCTTAATGGACTACGAGCAGTACTTC.

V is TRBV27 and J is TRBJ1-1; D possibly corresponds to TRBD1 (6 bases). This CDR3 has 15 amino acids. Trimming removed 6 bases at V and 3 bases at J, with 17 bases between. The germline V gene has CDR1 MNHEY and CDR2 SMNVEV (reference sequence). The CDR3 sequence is CASRRYRVGYTEAFF. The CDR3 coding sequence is TGTGCCAGCAGGCGTTACAGGGTTGGTTACACTGAAGCTTTCTTT.

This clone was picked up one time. CDR3 nucleotide sequence: TGTGCCAGCAGCTTCGTAACAGGGCCCCCGGACTATGGCTACACCTTC. Its translation: CASSFVTGPPDYGYTF. V is TRBV5-6 and J is TRBJ1-2; perhaps TRBD1 as D (6 bases). From germline, CDR1 is SGHDT and CDR2 YYEEEE. This CDR3 spans 16 amino acids. With 2 bases removed from V and 3 bases from J, the gap between germline ends came to 17 bases.

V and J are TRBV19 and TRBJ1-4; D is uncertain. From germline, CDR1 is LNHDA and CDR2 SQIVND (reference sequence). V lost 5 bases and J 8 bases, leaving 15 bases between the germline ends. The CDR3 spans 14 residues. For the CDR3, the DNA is TGTGCCAGTAGTGGCTCCCATCACGGGGAAAAACTGTTTTTT. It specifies CASSGSHHGEKLFF.

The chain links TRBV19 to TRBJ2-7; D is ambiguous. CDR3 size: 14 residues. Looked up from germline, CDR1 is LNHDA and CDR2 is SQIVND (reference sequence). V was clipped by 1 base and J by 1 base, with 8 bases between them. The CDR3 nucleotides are TGTGCCAGTAGTATAGCAGGTTTTTCCTACGAGCAGTACTTC. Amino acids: CASSIAGFSYEQYF.

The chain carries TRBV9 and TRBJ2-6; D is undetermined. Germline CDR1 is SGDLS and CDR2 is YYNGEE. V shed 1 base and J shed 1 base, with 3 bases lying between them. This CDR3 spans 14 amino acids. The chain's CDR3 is CASSVLSGANVLTF. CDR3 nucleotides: TGTGCCAGCAGCGTACTTTCTGGGGCCAACGTCCTGACTTTC.

As DNA, the CDR3 is TGTGCCGGGGGGACGGCGGGAAGCAATCAGCCCCAGCATTTT. It translates to CAGGTAGSNQPQHF. J is TRBJ1-5 and V is TRBV6-1, with a weak D call TRBD1 (5 bases). This CDR3 spans 14 amino acids. The V and J ends lost 11 bases and 1 base respectively, with 15 bases between them. The V gene's germline CDR1 is MNHNS and CDR2 SASEGT.

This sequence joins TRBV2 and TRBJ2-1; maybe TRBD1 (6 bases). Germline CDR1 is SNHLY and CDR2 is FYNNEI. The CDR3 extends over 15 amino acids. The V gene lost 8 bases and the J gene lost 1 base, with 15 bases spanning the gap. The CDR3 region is CASQGGVWSYNEQFF. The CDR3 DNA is TGTGCCAGCCAAGGGGGAGTGTGGTCCTACAATGAGCAGTTCTTC.

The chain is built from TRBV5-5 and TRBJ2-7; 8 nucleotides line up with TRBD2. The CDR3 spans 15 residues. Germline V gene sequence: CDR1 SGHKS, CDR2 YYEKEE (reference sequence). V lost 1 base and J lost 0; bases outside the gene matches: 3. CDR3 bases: TGTGCCAGCAGCTTGACTAGCGGAACCTCCTACGAGCAGTACTTC. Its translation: CASSLTSGTSYEQYF.

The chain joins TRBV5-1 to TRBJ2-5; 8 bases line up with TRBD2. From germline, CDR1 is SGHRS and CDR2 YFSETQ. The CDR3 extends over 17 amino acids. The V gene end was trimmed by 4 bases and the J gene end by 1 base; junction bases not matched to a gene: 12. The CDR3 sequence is CASSPKTSGSLQETQYF. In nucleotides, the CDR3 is TGCGCCAGCAGCCCCAAGACAAGCGGGAGCCTCCAAGAGACCCAGTACTTC.

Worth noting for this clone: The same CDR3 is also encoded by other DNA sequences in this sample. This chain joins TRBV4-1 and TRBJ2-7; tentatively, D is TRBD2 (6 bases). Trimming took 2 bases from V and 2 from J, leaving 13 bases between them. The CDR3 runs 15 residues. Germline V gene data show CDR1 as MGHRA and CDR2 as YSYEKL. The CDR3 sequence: CASSQRSSETYEQYF. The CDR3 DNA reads TGCGCCAGCAGCCAACGGTCTAGCGAGACCTACGAGCAGTACTTC.

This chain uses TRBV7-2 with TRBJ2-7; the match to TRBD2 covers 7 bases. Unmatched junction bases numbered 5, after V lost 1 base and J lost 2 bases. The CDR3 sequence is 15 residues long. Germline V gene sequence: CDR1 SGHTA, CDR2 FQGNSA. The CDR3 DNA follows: TGTGCCAGCAGCTTAGAACTAGCGCTGGCCTACGAGCAGTACTTC. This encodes CASSLELALAYEQYF.